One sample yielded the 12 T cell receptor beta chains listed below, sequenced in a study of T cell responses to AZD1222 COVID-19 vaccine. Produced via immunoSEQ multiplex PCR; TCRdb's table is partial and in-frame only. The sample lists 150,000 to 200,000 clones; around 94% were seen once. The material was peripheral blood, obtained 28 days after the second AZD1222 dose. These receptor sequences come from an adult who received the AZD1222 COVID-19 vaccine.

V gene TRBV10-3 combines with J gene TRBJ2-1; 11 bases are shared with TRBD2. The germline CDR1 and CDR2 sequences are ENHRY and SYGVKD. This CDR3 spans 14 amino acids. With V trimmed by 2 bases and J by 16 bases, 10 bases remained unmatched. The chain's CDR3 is CAISEGASGRIYFF. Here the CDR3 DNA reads TGTGCCATCAGTGAGGGGGCTAGCGGGAGGATCTATTTCTTC.

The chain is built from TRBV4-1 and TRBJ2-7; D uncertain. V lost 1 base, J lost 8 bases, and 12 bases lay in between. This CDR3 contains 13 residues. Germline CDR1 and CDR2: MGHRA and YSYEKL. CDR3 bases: TGCGCCAGCAGCCAAGGGACCGGCGACAAGCAGTACTTC. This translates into CASSQGTGDKQYF.

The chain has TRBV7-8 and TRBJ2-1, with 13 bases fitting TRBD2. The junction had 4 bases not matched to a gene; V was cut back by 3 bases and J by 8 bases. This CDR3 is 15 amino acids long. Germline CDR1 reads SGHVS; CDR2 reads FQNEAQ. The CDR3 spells CASSLTSGRWDEQFF. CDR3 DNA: TGTGCCAGCAGCTTGACTAGCGGGAGGTGGGATGAGCAGTTCTTC.

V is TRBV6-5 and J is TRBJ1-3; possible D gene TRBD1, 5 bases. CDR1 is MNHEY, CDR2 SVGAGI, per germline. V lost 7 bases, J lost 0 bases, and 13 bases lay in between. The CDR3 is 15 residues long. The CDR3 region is CASTKATDSGNTIYF. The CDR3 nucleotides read TGTGCCAGCACCAAAGCGACAGACTCTGGAAACACCATATATTTT.

The CDR3 DNA reads as TGTGCCATCAGTGTGGGGGGAGTGGGTTCCGGGCAGCCCCAGCATTTT. It translates to CAISVGGVGSGQPQHF. The chain joins TRBV10-3 to TRBJ1-5, with D perhaps TRBD1 (5 bases). Between the trimmed V and J ends, which lost 4 bases and 7 bases, there was a span of 20 bases. The CDR3 has 16 residues. Germline CDR1 reads ENHRY; CDR2 reads SYGVKD.

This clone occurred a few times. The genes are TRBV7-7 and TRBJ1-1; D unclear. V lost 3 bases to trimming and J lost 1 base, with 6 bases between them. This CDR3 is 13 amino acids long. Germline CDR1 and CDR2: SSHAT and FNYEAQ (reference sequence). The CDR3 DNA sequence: TGTGCCAGCAGCTTGACTGAGAACACTGAAGCTTTCTTT. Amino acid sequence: CASSLTENTEAFF.

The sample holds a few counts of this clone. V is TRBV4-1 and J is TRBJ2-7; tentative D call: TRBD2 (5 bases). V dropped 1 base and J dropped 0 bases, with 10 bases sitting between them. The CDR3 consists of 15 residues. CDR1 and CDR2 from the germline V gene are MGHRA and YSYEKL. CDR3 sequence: CASSQAGGRSYEQYF. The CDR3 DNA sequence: TGCGCCAGCAGCCAAGCTGGAGGTCGCTCCTACGAGCAGTACTTC.

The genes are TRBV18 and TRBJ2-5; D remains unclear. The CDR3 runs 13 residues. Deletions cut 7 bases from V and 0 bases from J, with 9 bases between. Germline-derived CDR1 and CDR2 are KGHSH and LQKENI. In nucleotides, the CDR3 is TGTGCCAGCTTCGCCTTGTACCAAGAGACCCAGTACTTC. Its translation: CASFALYQETQYF.

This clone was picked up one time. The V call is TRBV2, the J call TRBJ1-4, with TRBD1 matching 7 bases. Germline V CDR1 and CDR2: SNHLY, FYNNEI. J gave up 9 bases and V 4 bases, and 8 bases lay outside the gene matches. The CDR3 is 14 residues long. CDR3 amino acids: CASSVRDSEKKLFF. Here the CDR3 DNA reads TGTGCCAGCAGTGTCCGGGACAGTGAGAAAAAACTGTTTTTT. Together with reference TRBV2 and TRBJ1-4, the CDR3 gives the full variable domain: EPEVTQTPSHQVTQMGQEVILRCVPISNHLYFYWYRQILGQKVEFLVSFYNNEISEKSEIFDDQFSVERPDGSNFTLKIRSTKLEDSAMYFCASSVRDSEKKLFFGSGTQLSVL.

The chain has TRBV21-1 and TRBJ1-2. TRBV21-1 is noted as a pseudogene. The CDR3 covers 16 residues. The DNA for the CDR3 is TGTGCCAGCAGCAAAAAGGAAGGGAAGATCGGGGATGGCTACACCTTC. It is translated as CASSKKEGKIGDGYTF.

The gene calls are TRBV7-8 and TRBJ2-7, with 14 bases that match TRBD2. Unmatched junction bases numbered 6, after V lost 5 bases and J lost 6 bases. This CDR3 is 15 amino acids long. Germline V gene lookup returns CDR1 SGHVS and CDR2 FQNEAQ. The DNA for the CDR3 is TGTGCCAGCAGCCTGGGACTAGCGGGAGCTTCCGAGCAGTACTTC. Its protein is CASSLGLAGASEQYF. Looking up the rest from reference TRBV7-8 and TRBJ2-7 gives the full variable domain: GAGVSQSPRYKVAKRGQDVALRCDPISGHVSLFWYQQALGQGPEFLTYFQNEAQLDKSGLPSDRFFAERPEGSVSTLKIQRTQQEDSAVYLCASSLGLAGASEQYFGPGTRLTVT.

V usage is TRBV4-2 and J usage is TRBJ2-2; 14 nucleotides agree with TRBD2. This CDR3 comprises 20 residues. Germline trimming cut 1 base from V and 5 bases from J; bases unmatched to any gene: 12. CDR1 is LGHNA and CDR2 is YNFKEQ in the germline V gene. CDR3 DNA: TGTGCCAGCAGCCAAGCCTTCGGAGGACTAGCGGGAGGAAGGACCGGGGAGCTGTTTTTT. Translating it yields CASSQAFGGLAGGRTGELFF.